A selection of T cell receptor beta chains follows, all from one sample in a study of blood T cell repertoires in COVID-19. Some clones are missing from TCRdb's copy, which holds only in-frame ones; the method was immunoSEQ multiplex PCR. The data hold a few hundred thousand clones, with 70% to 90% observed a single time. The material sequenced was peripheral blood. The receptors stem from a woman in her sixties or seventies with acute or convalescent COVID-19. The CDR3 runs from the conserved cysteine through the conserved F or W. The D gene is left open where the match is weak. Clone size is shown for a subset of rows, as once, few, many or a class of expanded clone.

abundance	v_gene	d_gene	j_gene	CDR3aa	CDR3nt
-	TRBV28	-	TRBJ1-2	CAIVGGRNYGYTF	TGTGCCATCGTAGGAGGCAGGAACTATGGCTACACCTTC
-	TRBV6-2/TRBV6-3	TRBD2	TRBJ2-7	CASSLPSGSSYEQYF	TGTGCCAGCAGTCTTCCTAGCGGAAGCTCCTACGAGCAGTACTTC
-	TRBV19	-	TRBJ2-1	CASHHTPGEQFF	TGTGCCAGTCACCACACTCCGGGGGAGCAGTTCTTC
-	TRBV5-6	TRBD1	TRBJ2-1	CASSRIHRGVGEQFF	TGTGCCAGCAGCAGAATCCACAGGGGGGTGGGTGAGCAGTTCTTC
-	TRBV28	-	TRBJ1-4	CASSYSGANEKLFF	TGTGCCAGCAGTTACAGCGGGGCTAATGAAAAACTGTTTTTT
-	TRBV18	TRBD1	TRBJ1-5	CASSQGQGGQPQHF	TGTGCCAGCTCCCAAGGGCAGGGGGGTCAGCCCCAGCATTTT
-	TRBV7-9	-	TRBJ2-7	CASSQGDGGYEQYF	TGTGCCAGCAGCCAAGGGGACGGGGGCTACGAGCAGTACTTC
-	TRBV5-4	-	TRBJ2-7	CASSSGTPPAEQYF	TGTGCCAGCAGCTCCGGGACACCGCCCGCCGAGCAGTACTTC
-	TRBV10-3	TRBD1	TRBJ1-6	CAISIDRVPNSPLHF	TGTGCCATCAGTATTGACAGGGTACCTAATTCACCCCTCCACTTT
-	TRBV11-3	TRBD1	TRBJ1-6	CASSAGQGNSPLHF	TGTGCCAGCAGCGCCGGACAGGGGAATTCACCCCTCCACTTT
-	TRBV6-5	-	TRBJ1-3	CASYSGTLDRNTIYF	TGTGCCAGCTACTCCGGGACACTCGACAGAAACACCATATATTTT
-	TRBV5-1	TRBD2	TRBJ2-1	CASSFDPGTSGNREFF	TGCGCCAGCAGCTTCGACCCCGGGACTAGCGGGAATAGGGAGTTCTTC
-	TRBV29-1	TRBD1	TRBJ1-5	CSAMTGSNQPQHF	TGCAGCGCAATGACAGGGTCCAATCAGCCCCAGCATTTT
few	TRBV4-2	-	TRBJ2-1	CASSQDVRGWGNEQFF	TGTGCCAGCAGCCAAGATGTCAGGGGATGGGGCAATGAGCAGTTCTTC
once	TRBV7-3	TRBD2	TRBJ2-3	CASSLLAGVQDTQYF	TGTGCCAGCAGCTTACTAGCGGGAGTTCAAGATACGCAGTATTTT
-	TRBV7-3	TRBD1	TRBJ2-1	CASSLGTGGHEQFF	TGTGCCAGCAGCTTAGGAACAGGGGGCCATGAGCAGTTCTTC
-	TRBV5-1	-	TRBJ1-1	CASSSDPGHLNTEAFF	TGCGCCAGCAGCTCCGATCCGGGACACTTGAACACTGAAGCTTTCTTT
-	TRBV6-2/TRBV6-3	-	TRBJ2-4	CASSPFGGGADIQYF	TGTGCCAGCAGCCCCTTCGGAGGCGGGGCGGACATTCAGTACTTC
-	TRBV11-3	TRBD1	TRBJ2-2	CASSLPNRGFTGELFF	TGTGCCAGCAGCTTACCGAACAGGGGGTTCACCGGGGAGCTGTTTTTT
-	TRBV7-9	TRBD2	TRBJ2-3	CASRPLGRGGRTDTQYF	TGTGCCAGCAGGCCCTTGGGGCGGGGGGGACGCACAGATACGCAGTATTTT
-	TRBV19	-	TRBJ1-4	CASSPPGVANEKLFF	TGTGCCAGTAGTCCTCCGGGGGTGGCTAATGAAAAACTGTTTTTT
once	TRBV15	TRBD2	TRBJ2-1	CATSPIRLAGRNEQFF	TGTGCCACCAGCCCTATCAGGCTAGCGGGACGTAATGAGCAGTTCTTC
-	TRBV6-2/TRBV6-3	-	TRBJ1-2	CASSSVYGYTF	TGTGCCAGCAGTTCTGTCTATGGCTACACCTTC
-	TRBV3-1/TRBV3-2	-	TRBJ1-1	CASSQGAGRNTEAFF	TGTGCCAGCAGCCAAGGCGCGGGACGGAACACTGAAGCTTTCTTT
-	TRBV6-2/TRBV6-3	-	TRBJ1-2	CASSYSAGALEGYTF	TGTGCCAGCAGTTACTCGGCGGGGGCTCTAGAAGGCTACACCTTC
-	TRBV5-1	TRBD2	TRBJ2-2	CASQRDEAGELFF	TGCGCCAGCCAGCGGGATGAGGCCGGGGAGCTGTTTTTT
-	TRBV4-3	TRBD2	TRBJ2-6	CASSQDGGAGANVLTF	TGCGCCAGCAGCCAAGATGGGGGGGCTGGGGCCAACGTCCTGACTTTC
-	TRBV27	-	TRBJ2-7	CASSPADRPYEQYF	TGTGCCAGCAGTCCGGCCGACAGACCCTACGAGCAGTACTTC
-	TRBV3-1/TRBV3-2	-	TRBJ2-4	CASSQGMAGLAKNIQYF	TGTGCCAGCAGCCAAGGAATGGCAGGGCTAGCCAAAAACATTCAGTACTTC
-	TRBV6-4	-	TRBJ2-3	CASKSETETDTQYF	TGTGCCAGCAAATCGGAGACTGAGACAGATACGCAGTATTTT
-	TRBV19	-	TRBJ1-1	CASSEISHEAFF	TGTGCCAGTAGTGAGATCTCTCATGAAGCTTTCTTT
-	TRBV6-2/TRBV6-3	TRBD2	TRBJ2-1	CASSSGLAGSYNEQFF	TGTGCCAGCAGTTCCGGACTAGCGGGCTCCTACAATGAGCAGTTCTTC
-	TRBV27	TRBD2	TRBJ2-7	CASSFGESGEGSYEQYF	TGTGCCAGCAGCTTTGGAGAGAGCGGGGAGGGTTCCTACGAGCAGTACTTC
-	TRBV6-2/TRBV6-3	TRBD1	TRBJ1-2	CASTPAGQGRGYTF	TGTGCCAGCACCCCGGCAGGACAGGGCCGTGGCTACACCTTC
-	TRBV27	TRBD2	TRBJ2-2	CASSLGGGGAGELFF	TGTGCCAGCAGTTTAGGGGGGGGTGGCGCCGGGGAGCTGTTTTTT
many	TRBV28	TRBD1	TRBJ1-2	CASSSRGGTGAQANYGYTF	TGTGCCAGCAGTTCCAGGGGGGGGACAGGGGCTCAGGCTAACTATGGCTACACCTTC
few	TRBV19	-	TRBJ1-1	CASSRRGDTEAFF	TGTGCCAGTAGCCGGCGGGGGGACACTGAAGCTTTCTTT
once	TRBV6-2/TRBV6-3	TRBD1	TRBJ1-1	CASSYPTGGVGTEAFF	TGTGCCAGCAGTTACCCGACAGGGGGCGTGGGCACTGAAGCTTTCTTT
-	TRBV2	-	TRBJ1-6	CASSVDSGNSPLHF	TGTGCCAGCAGTGTGGACAGCGGAAATTCACCCCTCCACTTT
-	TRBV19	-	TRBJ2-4	CASSISAALAKNIQYF	TGTGCCAGTAGTATTAGTGCGGCGCTAGCCAAAAACATTCAGTACTTC
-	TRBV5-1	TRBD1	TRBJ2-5	CASSGGTGGEETQYF	TGCGCCAGCAGCGGGGGGACAGGGGGCGAAGAGACCCAGTACTTC
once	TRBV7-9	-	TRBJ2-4	CASSGPGVGAKNIQYF	TGTGCCAGCAGCGGGCCAGGGGTAGGGGCCAAAAACATTCAGTACTTC
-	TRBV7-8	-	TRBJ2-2	CASSLIGGTGELFF	TGTGCCAGCAGCTTAATTGGAGGCACCGGGGAGCTGTTTTTT
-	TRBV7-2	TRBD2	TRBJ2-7	CASSFPGTSGRSEQYF	TGTGCCAGCAGCTTCCCCGGGACTAGCGGTCGGTCGGAGCAGTACTTC
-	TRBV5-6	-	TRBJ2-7	CASSLYQGILYEQYF	TGTGCCAGCAGCTTGTACCAGGGAATTCTCTACGAGCAGTACTTC
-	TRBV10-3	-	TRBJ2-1	CAISDGDLSYNEQFF	TGTGCCATCAGTGACGGGGATCTCTCCTACAATGAGCAGTTCTTC
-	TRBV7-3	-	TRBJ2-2	CASSAQGRTGELFF	TGTGCCAGCAGCGCACAGGGACGAACCGGGGAGCTGTTTTTT